Below, 2 T cell receptor beta chains from the same sample are listed, as sequenced in a study of OX40 agonist ivuxolimab in advanced cancers. Some clones are missing from TCRdb's copy, which holds only in-frame ones; the method was immunoSEQ multiplex PCR. Counted here are tens of thousands of clones, roughly 89% occurring once; the ten biggest clones make up around 25%. The starting material was CD4+ or CD8+ T cells sorted from blood, obtained in a trial of the OX40 agonist ivuxolimab. The receptors originated from an adult with an advanced solid tumor such as melanoma, head and neck, liver or kidney cancer.

The gene calls are TRBV9 and TRBJ1-1, with 7 positions matching TRBD1. The germline CDR1 and CDR2 sequences are SGDLS and YYNGEE. V trimming: 0 bases; J trimming: 5 bases; junction bases outside the gene matches: 10. The CDR3 sequence is 16 residues long. The CDR3 protein is CASSVAEGAGSTEAFF. The CDR3 region has the DNA TGTGCCAGCAGCGTAGCAGAGGGGGCGGGGAGTACTGAAGCTTTCTTT.

The rearrangement links TRBV7-2 to TRBJ2-3; D gene ambiguous. The CDR3 has 13 residues. V was trimmed by 4 bases and J by 5 bases, leaving 10 bases between them. CDR1 SGHTA and CDR2 FQGNSA come from the germline V gene. CDR3 bases: TGTGCCAGCAGCTCCGCTGGGAAAGATACGCAGTATTTT. This encodes CASSSAGKDTQYF.